This T cell receptor beta chain originates from a study of cytomegalovirus exposure and HLA in healthy donors (dated by TCRdb to 2016 to 2017). Concerning the study at large: According to an earlier analysis of 550 to 700 of the donors, some 180 million T cells yielded some 110 million unique TCR beta sequences and approximately 300 Gb of sequence data. An early release covering roughly 580 HLA-typed donors comprised 250 to 350 gigabases of sequencing data and some 79 million unique TCR sequences. Of the roughly 410 genotyped donors, roughly 80% were placed in the genetic ancestry cluster associated with self-reported Caucasian donors. The study aimed to test whether cataloging public T cell receptors could reveal signatures of past pathogen exposure. The T cell repertoires of about 700 subjects were profiled by immunosequencing and related to cytomegalovirus serostatus. A separate validation cohort of roughly 130 different subjects was used in addition to the 666-subject first cohort. To predict cytomegalovirus infection status, the study brought together high-throughput TCR immunosequencing, statistical association of individual TCRs with disease status, and machine learning. To study patterns of TCR occurrence, a later analysis re-analyzed previously published TCR beta repertoires from around 660 donors and added high-resolution HLA genotyping. In the later analysis, no new phenotypic data were used to find candidate immune exposures; instead, reliance was placed on TCR beta sequences and their occurrence across donors. In an earlier analysis of 500 to 650 of the donors, high-throughput TCR beta sequencing was used to judge whether each TCR beta V gene segment behaved as functional or pseudogenic. Donor age, sex, ethnicity and CMV serostatus were collected together with the repertoire data. In a later genetic analysis, genome-wide SNP genotypes for 398 of the 666 donors were used, and that subset was treated as a discovery cohort. All discovery cohort repertoires had been generated using a single sequencing platform. Both class I and class II loci were covered by HLA typing, at four-digit resolution. The number of typed donors differed by locus: about 620-640 for A, B, C, DRB1 and DQB1; some 500 for DQA1; some 610 for DPA1; and some 470 for DPB1. Several DR-DQ haplotypes were treated as single units for association and clustering because of strong linkage in the cohort. Across 300 to 400 genotyped donors of the cohort, an average of approximately 240,000 unique TCR beta nucleotide sequences per donor were sequenced, and about a sixth of those sequences were non-productive.

The library was made by the immunoSEQ multiplex PCR assay. For the multiplex PCR, a mixture combining 60 forward primers for TCR Vbeta segments and 13 reverse primers for TCR Jbeta segments was used. Amplification of the CDR3 region of rearranged TCR beta genes was performed with a multiplex PCR assay on genomic DNA. On the Illumina HiSeq System, the amplified TCR beta libraries were sequenced as 87-base-pair reads. Per the authors' processing: In a later analysis, 80 million or so unique TCR beta chains were counted across the roughly 670 repertoires, and about 9.9 million of these chains were shared by at least two donors. Raw reads were error-corrected and collapsed into unique sequences by a nearest-neighbor algorithm in which closely related sequences were merged to remove PCR and sequencing errors. CDR3 sequences were aligned to IMGT reference sequences to assign V, D and J gene segments. For a sequence to be retained, a match of at least six nucleotides was required to both a V gene segment and a J gene segment. A rearrangement was called productive if the CDR3 had no stop codons and remained in frame with V and J, and every other rearrangement was called non-productive. CDR3 was defined by IMGT convention, running from the second conserved V-encoded cysteine to the conserved J-encoded phenylalanine. Sequences without an unambiguous match to a single V gene segment were excluded from the earlier analysis of almost 600 of the donors. In an earlier analysis of roughly 600 of the donors, a V segment was called functional when productive rearrangements were above 56.7%, and segregating when the standard deviation between donors exceeded 5%. A statistical classification framework was built for diagnosing cytomegalovirus status from the catalog of TCR beta chain sequences. In a later analysis, V and J genes were assigned by comparing TCR nucleotide sequences against IMGT/GENE-DB human TR gene sequences. In a later analysis, CDR3 sequences and most-parsimonious VDJ recombination scenarios were assigned using the TCRdist pipeline. In a later analysis, each TCR beta chain was defined by its CDR3 amino acid sequence together with its V-gene family, and reads lacking a unique V-gene family were excluded. A later analysis removed 500 to 600 highly shared, low-generation-probability nucleotide sequences to deal with suspected cross-contamination and a sequencing artifact. In a later analysis, a clonal expansion index for each public chain was calculated from normalized within-repertoire ranks of inferred template counts. A later analysis computed generation probabilities with a VDJ recombination model fitted to out-of-frame rearrangements, and checked the results against IGoR. A later analysis scored TCR-TCR, TCR-HLA and TCR-CMV co-occurrence with hypergeometric tests, applying a repertoire-size bias correction to TCR pairs. False discovery rates were estimated in a later analysis by permuting HLA or CMV assignments 20 times. In a later analysis, co-occurring TCRs were grouped using DBSCAN, with TCRdist sequence similarity added in when clustering inside HLA-allele-positive subsets. Repertoires with fewer than 30,000 or more than 120,000 public chains, plus five repertoires with anomalous nucleotide sharing, were excluded from co-occurrence clustering. TCRdb mirrors the immuneACCESS table, restricted to in-frame sequences. Some clones are absent from its copies; in checked studies, under half trace to an unresolved V gene, and the reason for the others is unknown. That table gives V, J and clone size, and the DNA gave D and trimming. The sample table contains more than 95,000 clones; only one count was recorded for roughly 74% of them. The biggest ten clones account for approximately 3.2% of the sample.

Reading the germline V gene gives CDR1 SGHAT and CDR2 FQNNGV. From its cysteine to its phenylalanine, the CDR3 spans 14 amino acids. This entry keeps only the CDR3 DNA: 42 bases, framed from base 1. Trimming removed 5 bases from V and 0 bases from J, leaving 7 bases between the germline ends. Broad study findings and their caveats: According to a later analysis, most CMV-associated TCR beta chains appeared to be HLA-restricted, and the HLA associations seemed to be driven largely by CMV exposure. For the cohort, immune exposure information was limited to CMV serostatus. The classifier was reported to diagnose cytomegalovirus status with high specificity and sensitivity in both the original cohort and the validation cohort. In a later analysis, several top co-occurrence clusters were reported to appear linked to parvovirus B19, influenza, CMV and Epstein-Barr virus. It was suggested by the authors that the approach could potentially be generalized to other disease states and immunological phenotypes. When HLA alleles, especially DR and DQ, strongly co-occurred, attributing TCR associations to individual alleles was difficult. At a false discovery rate of 0.05, a later analysis linked 15,000 to 20,000 TCR beta sequences to specific HLA alleles. Linkage disequilibrium might explain the correlated functional status among segregating V segments, but an unknown experimental factor could not be ruled out. A group of highly shared sequence variants was considered likely to be a technical artifact of the sequencing pipeline. Only TCR beta chains were sequenced in this cohort, and the absence of alpha or paired-chain data limited detectable features. The earlier analysis of around 600 of the donors excluded around 17 rarely observed V segments, including chromosome 9 orphons, because counts were too low. In a later genetic analysis, a missense DCLRE1C variant was associated with V-gene and J-gene trimming of TCR beta chains, and the association was replicated in an independent cohort. A total of fewer than 200 TCR beta chains were listed by the study as associated with cytomegalovirus. An earlier analysis of roughly 570 of the donors showed that most TCR beta V segments appeared in productive rearrangements either about 90% or about 30% of the time, which broadly matched IMGT annotations. In a later analysis, HLA-associated TCR beta chains were found to be more clonally expanded and to have lower generation probabilities than equally common non-associated chains. While some public TCRs were present in many individuals, most TCR sequences turned up only very rarely across donors. Some IMGT-functional V segments, including TRBV6-2 and TRBV6-3, could not be told apart with the 87-base-pair reads, so those segments were excluded. A further reported finding was that TCR beta sequences accurately predicted the HLA-A and HLA-B alleles for most subjects in the first cohort. A later genetic analysis reported fewer N-insertions in productive TCRs among donors in an Asian-associated ancestry cluster than the roughly 640-donor mean. Roughly uniform sequencing depth across donors was assumed in presence/absence analyses, although this assumption may not hold. Because HLA typing was unavailable for some donors at each locus, only the typed subset was used in association tests. In a later analysis, TCR association rates were found to vary across HLA loci, with the most associated TCRs seen for DRB1 alleles and the fewest for HLA-C alleles. In vitro tests confirmed that a few of the cytomegalovirus-associated TCR beta chains recognize cytomegalovirus antigens.

The cohort comprised around 690 healthy bone marrow donors. Cohort members were all nominally healthy when sampled, although unrecorded immune exposures were likely present. The donor was CMV seropositive and belonged to the group of 250 to 300 seropositive cohort members. Every donor gave a peripheral blood sample, and the peripheral blood mononuclear cells from that sample were used for TCR beta sequencing. The Qiagen DNeasy Blood Extraction Kit was used to extract genomic DNA from the blood cell samples. Details on this clone: The specificity of this receptor is unknown. Within one base of it there is no much larger clone, and no base qualities were kept.

This clonotype was obtained from a female donor in good health and CMV-seropositive. Recombination linked TRBV11-2 to TRBJ1-4, with the D gene call left open. Sequenced input: PBMCs. The sequenced DNA: TGTGCCAGCAGCGACGGAGCAACTAATGAAAAACTGTTTTTT. This is translated as CASSDGATNEKLFF.